Following are 22 T cell receptor beta chains from one sample sequenced in a study of type 1 and type 2 diabetes patients. Amplification started from genomic DNA. A primer set of 30 forward and 13 reverse primers amplified the CDR3. MiXCR, run by TCRdb on the multiplex PCR reads, gives a single entry per CDR3 protein. The repertoire holds about 290,000 distinct CDR3 sequences, with roughly 50% as singletons. Sequences were obtained from peripheral blood mononuclear cells (PBMCs). These receptors originate from a man aged 18 to 30 with type 2 diabetes.

V gene TRBV29-1 combines with J gene TRBJ2-5; possibly TRBD1 for D (6 bases). CDR3 length equals 13 residues. Germline values: CDR1 SQVTM, CDR2 ANQGSEA. Trimming pared 3 bases from V and 5 bases from J, leaving 13 bases between. The CDR3 is CSVEGAVGETQYF. The CDR3 DNA reads as TGCAGCGTTGAGGGGGCAGTAGGGGAGACCCAGTACTTC.

This clonotype was counted only a few times. The chain is built from TRBV27 and TRBJ2-7; D gene unclear. The V gene lost 3 bases and the J gene lost 0 bases, with 12 bases spanning the gap. Germline V gene sequence: CDR1 MNHEY, CDR2 SMNVEV (reference sequence). This CDR3 contains 15 residues. CDR3 region: CASSFRQGDSYEQYF. The CDR3 bases are TGTGCCAGCAGTTTTCGTCAAGGTGACTCCTACGAGCAGTACTTC.

This sequence joins TRBV28 and TRBJ1-2; 11 positions agree with TRBD1. V gave up 4 bases and J gave up 8 bases; unmatched junction bases: 9. This CDR3 spans 15 amino acids. The germline CDR1 and CDR2 sequences are MDHEN and SYDVKM. Here the CDR3 reads CASSWTGGKFTGYTF. The DNA for the CDR3 is TGTGCCAGCAGTTGGACAGGGGGCAAATTTACGGGCTACACCTTC.

V is TRBV19 and J is TRBJ1-4, with D possibly TRBD1 on 5 matching bases. CDR3 size: 15 residues. From germline, CDR1 is LNHDA and CDR2 SQIVND (reference sequence). Trimming took off 9 bases at V and 0 bases at J, with 14 bases between the two ends. The CDR3 here is CASATGVTTNEKLFF. CDR3 in DNA: TGTGCCAGCGCCACAGGTGTCACAACTAATGAAAAACTGTTTTTT.

A remark on this clonotype: A clone one base away is much larger, so this may be a read error. The V call is TRBV13, the J call TRBJ1-1, with unresolved D. The CDR3 has 15 residues. Trimming stripped 6 bases from V and 5 bases from J, with 19 bases between. In germline, CDR1 is PRHDT, CDR2 FYEKMQ (reference sequence). CDR3 nucleotide sequence: TGTGCCAGCAGTGAAGAATTACGGATTCGGACTGAAGCTTTCTTT. Residues: CASSEELRIRTEAFF.

This chain links TRBV7-6 with TRBJ2-7; D remains unclear. The V end lost 7 bases, the J end lost 4 bases, and 17 bases lay between the germline ends. The germline V gene encodes CDR1 SGHVS and CDR2 FNYEAQ. The CDR3 sequence is 14 residues long. The DNA for the CDR3 is TGTGCCAGCATTTCCGGCGACCCACCATACGAGCAGTACTTC. Translating it yields CASISGDPPYEQYF. The complete variable domain, with remaining parts taken from reference TRBV7-6 and TRBJ2-7, reads GAGVSQSPRYKVTKRGQDVALRCDPISGHVSLYWYRQALGQGPEFLTYFNYEAQQDKSGLPNDRFSAERPEGSISTLTIQRTEQRDSAMYRCASISGDPPYEQYFGPGTRLTVT.

There are a few counts of this clonotype. This rearrangement joins TRBV7-2 to TRBJ2-3; no definite D call. The CDR3 has 13 amino acids. With 5 bases removed from V and 3 bases from J, the gap between germline ends came to 9 bases. Germline lookup yields CDR1 SGHTA and CDR2 FQGNSA. The CDR3 region is CASSRESTDTQYF. In nucleotides, the CDR3 is TGTGCCAGCAGCCGAGAATCTACAGATACGCAGTATTTT.

Comment on this clonotype: A junction end diverges from the germline sequence, so it may reflect a read error. The chain couples TRBV5-1 to TRBJ1-6; 9 bases line up with TRBD1. The CDR3 has 20 residues. CDR1 SGHRS and CDR2 YFSETQ come from the germline V gene. The CDR3 is CASAISQGHGTGQGSSPLHF. CDR3 in DNA: TGTGCCAGCGCGATAAGCCAGGGCCACGGGACGGGACAGGGAAGTTCACCCCTCCACTTT.

The chain links TRBV15 to TRBJ1-1; D remains unclear. V lost 3 bases to trimming and J lost 2 bases, with 16 bases between them. Germline lookup yields CDR1 LNHNV and CDR2 YYDKDF (reference sequence). CDR3 size: 16 residues. The CDR3 DNA reads as TGTGCCACCAGCAGTGAAGCATTAGGTAGAAACACTGAAGCTTTCTTT. Translated, it gives CATSSEALGRNTEAFF.

The chain recombines TRBV19 with TRBJ2-3; no clear D gene. CDR1 LNHDA and CDR2 SQIVND come from the germline V gene (reference sequence). The CDR3 spans 16 residues. V lost 3 bases and J lost 1, with 14 bases in between. The CDR3 here is CASSILRVGGTDTQYF. In DNA form, the CDR3 reads TGTGCCAGTAGTATCCTTCGGGTGGGCGGCACAGATACGCAGTATTTT.

This clonotype has just a few counts. The chain has TRBV2 and TRBJ2-1, with 10 bases lining up with TRBD2. Germline lookup yields CDR1 SNHLY and CDR2 FYNNEI. The CDR3 loop spans 15 amino acids. Trimming at V came to 6 bases and at J to 5 bases, leaving 7 bases not matched to a gene. The CDR3 reads CASRRLAGFNNEQFF. In nucleotides, the CDR3 is TGTGCCAGCAGAAGACTAGCGGGTTTCAACAATGAGCAGTTCTTC.

This clonotype occurred a few times. CDR3 sequence reads: CATSRGRLDRFKQYF. The DNA for the CDR3 is TGTGCCACCAGCAGAGGCCGGCTGGACAGGTTTAAGCAGTACTTC. V usage is TRBV15 and J usage is TRBJ2-7, with 7 nucleotides matching TRBD1. V lost 1 base and J lost 8; bases outside the gene matches: 11. CDR1 is LNHNV, CDR2 YYDKDF, per germline (reference sequence). CDR3 size: 15 residues.

The rearrangement links TRBV10-3 to TRBJ2-7; the D gene is possibly TRBD2 (5 bases). This CDR3 has 13 residues. Germline V gene data show CDR1 as ENHRY and CDR2 as SYGVKD. V was clipped by 2 bases and J by 2 bases, with 7 bases between them. CDR3 in amino acids: CAISEGSPYEQYF. DNA of the CDR3: TGTGCCATCAGTGAGGGGAGCCCCTACGAGCAGTACTTC.

This clonotype was detected only a few times. The chain is built from TRBV15 and TRBJ1-5, with 7 nucleotides matching TRBD1. The CDR3 extends over 17 amino acids. Trimming took 0 bases from V and 4 from J; bases not matched to a gene: 9. Germline CDR1 and CDR2: LNHNV and YYDKDF (reference sequence). This CDR3 is CATSRDKLGDRNQPQHF. CDR3 nucleotides: TGTGCCACCAGCAGAGACAAACTCGGGGACAGAAATCAGCCCCAGCATTTT.

In nucleotides, the CDR3 is TGCAGTGCTAGAGATCTCCACGGCGGGGAGCCCTTCGATGAGCAGTTCTTC. Translation gives CSARDLHGGEPFDEQFF. The rearrangement joins TRBV20-1 to TRBJ2-1; possible D gene TRBD2, 6 bases. V was cut by 0 bases and J by 8 bases, with 23 bases left in between. The CDR3 length is 17 residues. Germline V gene data show CDR1 as DFQATT and CDR2 as SNEGSKA (reference sequence).

A word on this clonotype: A read error may explain this, as a much larger clone is one base away. The V and J genes are TRBV10-1 and TRBJ2-7, with no clear D. The germline V gene encodes CDR1 WNHNN and CDR2 SYGVQD (reference sequence). The CDR3 covers 12 residues. Deletions cut 0 bases from V and 4 bases from J, with 4 bases between. The CDR3 sequence: CASSESRYEQYF. For the CDR3, the DNA is TGCGCCAGCAGTGAGTCGAGGTACGAGCAGTACTTC.

This clonotype was detected a few times. The V and J genes are TRBV15 and TRBJ1-3; D is unclear. V lost 0 bases, J lost 4 bases, and 7 bases lay in between. This CDR3 spans 14 amino acids. CDR1 is LNHNV, CDR2 YYDKDF, per germline (reference sequence). In DNA form, the CDR3 reads TGTGCCACCAGCAGAGAGAACGGAGGAAACACCATATATTTT. This translates into CATSRENGGNTIYF.

The chain combines TRBV13 with TRBJ2-7; 9 bases match TRBD2. Looked up from germline, CDR1 is PRHDT and CDR2 is FYEKMQ (reference sequence). The CDR3 contains 14 residues. The junction had 3 bases not matched to a gene; V was cut back by 0 bases and J by 6 bases. The CDR3, as DNA: TGTGCCAGCAGCTTAGGGGGACTAGCAGGCGAGCAGTACTTC. This gives the protein CASSLGGLAGEQYF.

About this clonotype itself: An end of the junction does not agree with germline; a read error may underlie this. V gene TRBV30 combines with J gene TRBJ1-4, with D perhaps matching TRBD1 (5 bases). The CDR3 totals 16 residues. Germline assignment: CDR1 GTSNPN and CDR2 SVGIG (reference sequence). CDR3: CARSVNPRGRAEKLFF. As DNA, the CDR3 is TGTGCCCGGAGTGTTAACCCAAGGGGACGGGCTGAAAAACTGTTTTTT. Based on the CDR3 plus reference TRBV30 and TRBJ1-4, the full variable domain is SQTIHQWPATLVQPVGSPLSLECTVEGTSNPNLYWYRQAAGRGLQLLFYSVGIGQISSEVPQNLSASRPQDRQFILSSKKLLLSDSGFYLCARSVNPRGRAEKLFFGSGTQLSVL.

The chain joins TRBV7-3 to TRBJ1-1; D not resolved. V shed 0 bases and J shed 1 base, with 12 bases lying between them. The CDR3 length is 16 residues. Germline CDR1 reads SGHTA; CDR2 reads FQGTGA. CDR3 sequence reads: CASSLTPGVGNTEAFF. Here the CDR3 DNA reads TGTGCCAGCAGCTTAACCCCTGGGGTCGGGAACACTGAAGCTTTCTTT.

The chain recombines TRBV6-6 with TRBJ1-1; perhaps TRBD1 as D (6 bases). CDR1 MNHNY and CDR2 SVGAGI come from the germline V gene (reference sequence). V lost 5 bases and J 0 bases, leaving 10 bases between the germline ends. CDR3 size: 14 residues. The chain's CDR3 is CASSNRDLNTEAFF. CDR3 sequence (DNA): TGTGCCAGCAGTAACAGGGACCTGAACACTGAAGCTTTCTTT.

The rearrangement links TRBV6-1 to TRBJ1-1; 7 bases fit TRBD1. With V trimmed by 6 bases and J by 7 bases, 8 bases remained unmatched. CDR1 is MNHNS, CDR2 SASEGT, per germline. This CDR3 is built from 13 residues. The chain's CDR3 is CASRSTGSSEAFF. Written as DNA, the CDR3 is TGTGCCAGCAGGTCGACAGGGTCAAGTGAAGCTTTCTTT.